This entry describes one T cell receptor (beta chain). Clones were sequenced by immunoSEQ multiplex PCR, and TCRdb holds only the in-frame ones, with some missing. The sample has 45,000 to 55,000 clones, around 92% seen once; the top ten hold roughly 0.92%. Germline assignment: CDR1 LNHDA and CDR2 SQIVND (reference sequence). CDR3 length: 17 residues. V was shortened by 1 base and J by 5 bases, with 18 bases between the two germline ends. This entry is derived from a study of T cell changes during pregnancy in multiple sclerosis. V gene TRBV19 combines with J gene TRBJ2-1, with D maybe TRBD2 (6 bases). The receptor's source is a female donor with multiple sclerosis, enrolled in a pregnancy study. Sequences were derived from peripheral blood, sampled after pregnancy. This CDR3 reads CASSIGGARAGNNEQFF. CDR3 DNA sequence: TGTGCCAGTAGTATAGGCGGGGCCCGGGCAGGGAACAATGAGCAGTTCTTC.